This TCR beta chain was found in a study of blood T cell repertoires in COVID-19. Data came from immunoSEQ multiplex PCR; TCRdb stores just in-frame clones and leaves some out. The sample has about 74,000 clones, around 90% seen once; the top ten hold 25% to 35%. The CDR3 is 15 residues long. The J segment lost 8 bases and the V segment lost 3 bases, leaving 11 bases of the junction unmatched. Germline lookup yields CDR1 SGHNT and CDR2 YYREEE (reference sequence). The sample comprised peripheral blood. The receptor was isolated from a woman at least 80 years old with active or convalescent COVID-19. The genes are TRBV5-4 and TRBJ2-1; 7 positions match TRBD1. The CDR3 protein is CASSSPVGQLYEQFF. The CDR3 nucleotides read TGTGCCAGCAGCTCGCCCGTGGGACAGCTCTATGAGCAGTTCTTC.